The source of this T cell receptor (beta chain) is a study of T cell responses to AZD1222 COVID-19 vaccine. Some clones are missing from TCRdb's copy, which holds only in-frame ones; the method was immunoSEQ multiplex PCR. This sample has 180,000 or so clones; around 90% occur once, and the top ten carry around 1.9%. Germline V gives CDR1 MGHDK, CDR2 SYGVNS. The CDR3 spans 15 residues. The V segment lost 1 base and the J segment 8 bases; nucleotides outside the gene matches: 8. About this clone itself: The antigen is not known.

Findings of the study overall: When two AZD1222 doses had been given, Spike-specific TCR breadth and depth rose.

Sequenced here: peripheral blood, sampled 28 days after the second AZD1222 dose. This chain joins TRBV25-1 and TRBJ1-2, with TRBD1 identical over 9 bases. This TCR derives from an adult who received the AZD1222 COVID-19 vaccine. CDR3 amino acids: CASSEWSQGALGYTF. The CDR3 region has the DNA TGTGCCAGCAGTGAATGGTCACAGGGGGCGTTGGGCTACACCTTC.